This is a list of T cell receptor beta chains from one sample in a study of T cells expressing NK-cell markers. TCRdb derives one entry per CDR3 protein from the 5' RACE reads, leaving out DNA. In total, the table holds 550,000 to 600,000 distinct CDR3 sequences. Source material: blood T cells: a sorted CD56 or NKG2C T cell subset, CD4+ or CD8+ T cells, or bulk PBMC T cells (not recorded which). The receptors were sampled from a man between 18 and 35 years old in good health. The CDR3 runs from the conserved cysteine through the conserved F or W. Each record gives: J gene, V gene, CDR3 protein.

j_gene: TRBJ2-5
v_gene: TRBV24-1
CDR3aa: CATGNRGETQYF

j_gene: TRBJ2-1
v_gene: TRBV5-6
CDR3aa: CASSLGTSGSEQFF

j_gene: TRBJ1-5
v_gene: TRBV12-3/TRBV12-4
CDR3aa: CASRWTGGKQPQHF

j_gene: TRBJ2-7
v_gene: TRBV28
CDR3aa: CASSLGKFYEQYF

j_gene: TRBJ1-5
v_gene: TRBV7-2
CDR3aa: CASRAGQHQPQHF

j_gene: TRBJ2-7
v_gene: TRBV20-1
CDR3aa: CSARADGYEQYF

j_gene: TRBJ1-1
v_gene: TRBV2
CDR3aa: CASIGEIEAFF

j_gene: TRBJ2-5
v_gene: TRBV12-3/TRBV12-4
CDR3aa: CASSDYETQYF

j_gene: TRBJ2-1
v_gene: TRBV7-9
CDR3aa: CASSLVSLSSYNEQFF

j_gene: TRBJ2-3
v_gene: TRBV12-3/TRBV12-4
CDR3aa: CASSLIRGQAFTDTQYF

j_gene: TRBJ1-3
v_gene: TRBV20-1
CDR3aa: CSARVPGGSGNTIYF

j_gene: TRBJ2-3
v_gene: TRBV7-8
CDR3aa: CASSIRRTSGTEDTQYF

j_gene: TRBJ2-2
v_gene: TRBV14
CDR3aa: CASSPHSGRADTGELFF

j_gene: TRBJ2-1
v_gene: TRBV20-1
CDR3aa: CSAAGGLADYSYNEQFF

j_gene: TRBJ2-2
v_gene: TRBV6-4
CDR3aa: CASTGLAGTPQQDTGELFF